This T cell receptor beta chain was sequenced for a study of T cell clonotyping in hematopoietic cell transplantation. Clones were sequenced by immunoSEQ multiplex PCR, and TCRdb holds only the in-frame ones, with some missing. This table has nearly 9,000 clones, roughly 85% appearing once. CDR3 length equals 14 residues. The ends lost 4 bases at V and 4 bases at J; junction bases unmatched: 6. Germline lookup yields CDR1 SGHTA and CDR2 FQGNSA. V gene TRBV7-2 combines with J gene TRBJ1-2, with 7 bases matching TRBD1. Sequencing used PBMCs, obtained 180 days after allogeneic stem cell transplant. The sequence derives from a female patient aged 25-39 years who had an allogeneic stem cell transplant, so the T cells may come from the graft donor. Some clones in this sample may be carry-over from other donors' samples. The chain's CDR3 is CASSSTTGPYGYTF. The CDR3 coding sequence is TGTGCCAGCAGCTCCACGACAGGGCCCTATGGCTACACCTTC.